This TCR beta chain was captured by sequencing in a study of T cells in Graves' hyperthyroidism and ophthalmopathy. Study outcomes and limitations: Ophthalmopathy was distinguished from stable hyperthyroidism by 13 V-J signatures.

The study enrolled patients aged 18 to 65 with newly diagnosed hyperthyroidism of under 2 months' duration. Used for diagnoses were clinical symptoms, serum thyroxine and TRAb, thyroid ultrasound and orbital computed tomography. The PBMCs studied were ones that came from 9 to 10 ml fresh peripheral blood. RNA transcripts yielded amplified TCR beta CDR3 regions. The TCR CDR3 was amplified in a first-round RT-PCR using the HTBI primer set. TCRdb processed the multiplex PCR reads anew with MiXCR; each CDR3 protein has one entry. In the table there are around 720,000 distinct CDR3 sequences, 35% of which are singletons. The sample holds a few counts of this clonotype. Its antigen is unknown. The junction differs from germline at one of its ends, possibly a read error. This CDR3 is built from 15 residues. Germline V gives CDR1 ENHRY, CDR2 SYGVKD.

The material sequenced was blood. The receptor's source is a woman between 40 and 50 years old with Graves' hyperthyroidism. This chain uses TRBV10-3 with TRBJ1-4; a possible D gene is TRBD1 (6 bases). CDR3 sequence reads: CASSLTGTTNEKLFF. CDR3 DNA: TGTGCCAGCAGTTTGACAGGCACAACTAATGAAAAACTGTTTTTT.